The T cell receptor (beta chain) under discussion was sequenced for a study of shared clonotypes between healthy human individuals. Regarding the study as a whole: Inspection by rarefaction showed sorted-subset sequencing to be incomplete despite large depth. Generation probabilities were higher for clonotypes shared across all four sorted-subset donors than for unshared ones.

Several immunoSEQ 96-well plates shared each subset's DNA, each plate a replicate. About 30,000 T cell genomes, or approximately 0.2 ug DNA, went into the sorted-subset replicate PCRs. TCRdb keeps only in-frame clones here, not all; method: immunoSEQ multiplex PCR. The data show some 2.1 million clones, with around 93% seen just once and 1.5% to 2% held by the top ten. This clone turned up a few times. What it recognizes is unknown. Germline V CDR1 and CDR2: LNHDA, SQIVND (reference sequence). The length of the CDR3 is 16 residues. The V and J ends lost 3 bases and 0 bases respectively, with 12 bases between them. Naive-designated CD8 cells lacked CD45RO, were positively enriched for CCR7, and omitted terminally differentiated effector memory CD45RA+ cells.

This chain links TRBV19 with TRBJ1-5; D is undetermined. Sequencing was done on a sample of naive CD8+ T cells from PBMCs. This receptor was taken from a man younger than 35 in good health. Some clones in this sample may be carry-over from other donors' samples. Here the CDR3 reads CASSMASGYSNQPQHF. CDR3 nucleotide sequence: TGTGCCAGTAGTATGGCCTCCGGCTATAGCAATCAGCCCCAGCATTTT.